This T cell receptor beta chain was retrieved from a study of T cell responses to AZD1222 COVID-19 vaccine. Assay: immunoSEQ multiplex PCR; the TCRdb copy retains only in-frame clones and omits some. The top ten clones hold roughly 1.7% of a sample with about 140,000 clones, 90% to 95% of them seen once. Germline lookup yields CDR1 MRHNA and CDR2 SNTAGT. V shed 0 bases, J shed 3 bases, and the junction held 2 bases outside the gene matches. The CDR3 sequence is 15 residues long. This clone was counted only a few times. This receptor was identified in an adult in good health. This specimen consisted of peripheral blood, obtained on day 0 of AZD1222 vaccination. The V and J genes are TRBV6-4 and TRBJ2-1; 7 bases agree with TRBD2. CDR3 coding DNA: TGTGCCAGCAGTGACTCCAGCGGGGACTACAATGAGCAGTTCTTC. It codes for CASSDSSGDYNEQFF.